One and the same sample provided the 18 T cell receptor beta chains below, sequenced in a study of CD4 T cells in relation to SARS-CoV-2 and coronaviruses. Unexposed donor CD4+ T cells date from about 2010-2018, before the COVID-19 pandemic. Clones were read by immunoSEQ multiplex PCR, and TCRdb kept only the in-frame ones, dropping some. The sample shows about 68,000 clones, over 90% of them seen only once. Material: naive CD4+ T cells from PBMCs. Specified subset: naive CD4+ T cells isolated by negative enrichment. These receptor sequences come from a human donor in good health.

The rearrangement uses TRBV18 and TRBJ2-7, with TRBD1 matching over 7 bases. This CDR3 is 13 amino acids long. Germline V gene lookup returns CDR1 KGHSH and CDR2 LQKENI. With 3 bases clipped from V and 4 bases from J, the junction kept 3 bases outside the gene matches. The DNA for the CDR3 is TGTGCCAGCTCACCTGACAGGGATTACGAGCAGTACTTC. It translates to CASSPDRDYEQYF. Combining the CDR3 with reference TRBV18 and TRBJ2-7 gives the whole variable domain NAGVMQNPRHLVRRRGQEARLRCSPMKGHSHVYWYRQLPEEGLKFMVYLQKENIIDESGMPKERFSAEFPKEGPSILRIQQVVRGDSAAYFCASSPDRDYEQYFGPGTRLTVT.

The chain couples TRBV28 to TRBJ1-2, with D hard to call. This CDR3 is 12 amino acids long. The germline V and J ends were trimmed by 2 bases and 8 bases, with 9 bases remaining between them. CDR1 MDHEN and CDR2 SYDVKM come from the germline V gene. CDR3 protein: CASSLRAGGYTF. The CDR3 DNA reads as TGTGCCAGCAGTTTAAGGGCGGGGGGCTACACCTTC.

V usage is TRBV5-1 and J usage is TRBJ1-1; possible D gene TRBD1, 6 bases. Germline V gene lookup returns CDR1 SGHRS and CDR2 YFSETQ. The CDR3 length is 17 residues. V lost 0 bases and J lost 5, with 20 bases in between. The CDR3 nucleotides are TGCGCCAGCAGCTTGGTATTGAGGTTGGGGCAGGGGACTGAAGCTTTCTTT. It encodes CASSLVLRLGQGTEAFF.

The chain uses TRBV6-5 and TRBJ1-4; 7 positions match TRBD1. The CDR3 contains 14 residues. The junction had 6 bases not matched to a gene; V was cut back by 6 bases and J by 5 bases. CDR1 is MNHEY and CDR2 is SVGAGI in the germline V gene. CDR3: CASRKGQENEKLFF. The DNA of the CDR3 is TGTGCCAGCAGAAAAGGACAGGAGAATGAAAAACTGTTTTTT.

The chain is built from TRBV5-6 and TRBJ2-7; D gene uncertain. V was cut by 2 bases and J by 2 bases, with 8 bases left in between. This CDR3 has 13 amino acids. CDR1 SGHDT and CDR2 YYEEEE come from the germline V gene. The CDR3 DNA is TGTGCCAGCAGCTTCGCGGACGCCTACGAGCAGTACTTC. Encoded protein: CASSFADAYEQYF.

This rearrangement joins TRBV28 to TRBJ2-7; D remains ambiguous. V lost 0 bases, J lost 1 base, and 10 bases lay in between. This CDR3 spans 15 amino acids. The V gene's germline CDR1 is MDHEN and CDR2 SYDVKM. The CDR3 nucleotides are TGTGCCAGCAGTTTATGGGACCGGAGTTCCTACGAGCAGTACTTC. Translation: CASSLWDRSSYEQYF.

The chain joins TRBV5-1 to TRBJ2-5, with 9 bases lining up with TRBD1. V shed 0 bases and J 2 bases; nucleotides not matched to a gene: 8. Germline V gene lookup returns CDR1 SGHRS and CDR2 YFSETQ. The CDR3 totals 17 residues. The CDR3 is CASSLAGTGQLQETQYF. DNA for the CDR3: TGCGCCAGCAGCTTGGCGGGGACAGGGCAGCTACAAGAGACCCAGTACTTC.

V gene TRBV27 combines with J gene TRBJ2-7; the D is unclear. The CDR3 length is 15 residues. Trimming removed 4 bases from V and 3 bases from J, with 16 bases in between. In germline, CDR1 is MNHEY, CDR2 SMNVEV (reference sequence). The CDR3 DNA reads as TGTGCCAGCAGTTCGGTGACCGATAGGGTCTACGAGCAGTACTTC. As protein: CASSSVTDRVYEQYF.

V usage is TRBV27 and J usage is TRBJ2-2, with D possibly TRBD1 on 5 matching bases. V lost 4 bases to trimming and J lost 5 bases, with 8 bases between them. The CDR3 has 13 amino acids. CDR1 MNHEY and CDR2 SMNVEV come from the germline V gene (reference sequence). CDR3 protein: CASSSSGTGELFF. DNA of the CDR3: TGTGCCAGCAGTTCTTCAGGGACCGGGGAGCTGTTTTTT.

V usage is TRBV18 and J usage is TRBJ1-2; 8 positions agree with TRBD1. Germline CDR1 KGHSH, CDR2 LQKENI. This CDR3 comprises 16 residues. Trimming removed 3 bases from V and 0 bases from J; junction bases left unmatched: 6. The CDR3 sequence: CASSPQGAETNYGYTF. As DNA, the CDR3 is TGTGCCAGCTCACCCCAGGGGGCCGAAACTAACTATGGCTACACCTTC.

The chain employs TRBV10-3 and TRBJ2-1, with D tentatively TRBD2 (6 bases). CDR1 is ENHRY, CDR2 SYGVKD, per germline. The CDR3 covers 11 residues. Trimming pared 8 bases from V and 5 bases from J, leaving 7 bases between. In DNA, the CDR3 is TGTGCCATCGGAGGGAACAATGAGCAGTTCTTC. Its translation is CAIGGNNEQFF.

The chain carries TRBV5-1 and TRBJ2-3; D remains unclear. V was pared by 4 bases and J by 6 bases, with 15 bases between. The CDR3 is 14 residues long. Germline lookup yields CDR1 SGHRS and CDR2 YFSETQ. CDR3 in amino acids: CASSHLSTADTQYF. The CDR3 DNA reads as TGCGCCAGCAGCCACTTATCCACAGCCGATACGCAGTATTTT. Full variable domain (rest looked up from reference TRBV5-1 and TRBJ2-3): KAGVTQTPRYLIKTRGQQVTLSCSPISGHRSVSWYQQTPGQGLQFLFEYFSETQRNKGNFPGRFSGRQFSNSRSEMNVSTLELGDSALYLCASSHLSTADTQYFGPGTRLTVL.

As for this clone: The same CDR3 can be traced to other DNA sequences in this sample. The CDR3 nucleotides are TGTGCCAGCAGTTTTAGGGTAAACACTGAAGCTTTCTTT. It encodes CASSFRVNTEAFF. The gene calls are TRBV12-3 or TRBV12-4 and TRBJ1-1, with no clear D. V was shortened by 3 bases and J by 2 bases, with 7 bases between the two germline ends. The CDR3 length is 13 residues.

The chain links TRBV12-2 to TRBJ2-7. TRBV12-2 is annotated as a pseudogene. CDR3 length equals 16 residues. The CDR3 DNA sequence: TGTGCAAGTCGCTTAAGAATACCCGTGCTCACCTACGAGCAGTACTTC. Its protein product is CASRLRIPVLTYEQYF.

This clone was observed once. The rearrangement joins TRBV3-1 (or the pseudogene TRBV3-2) to TRBJ1-3; D possibly corresponds to TRBD1 (6 bases). The CDR3 is made up of 14 amino acids. Per germline, CDR1 LGHDT and CDR2 YNNKEL (reference sequence). With 6 bases removed from V and 4 bases from J, the gap between germline ends came to 13 bases. The CDR3 DNA reads TGTGCCAGCAGTCAACAGGGACACGGAAACACCATATATTTT. Encoded protein: CASSQQGHGNTIYF.

The chain joins TRBV9 to TRBJ2-2; 8 bases are shared with TRBD2. With V trimmed by 3 bases and J by 7 bases, 8 bases remained unmatched. The CDR3 runs to 15 residues. CDR1 and CDR2 from the germline V gene are SGDLS and YYNGEE. In DNA form, the CDR3 reads TGTGCCAGCAGCGCTAGCGGGCGGCTGAGCGGGGAGCTGTTTTTT. This codes for CASSASGRLSGELFF.

The rearrangement links TRBV10-1 to TRBJ2-1; D is perhaps TRBD1 or TRBD2 (5 bases each). Germline V gene lookup returns CDR1 WNHNN and CDR2 SYGVQD (reference sequence). This CDR3 is 13 amino acids long. Trimming removed 2 bases from V and 9 bases from J, with 11 bases in between. The CDR3 DNA sequence: TGCGCCAGCAGTGAGCCGGGGCGCACTGAGCAGTTCTTC. It specifies CASSEPGRTEQFF.

The chain employs TRBV6-2 or TRBV6-3 and TRBJ2-3; TRBD2 matches 12 bases. This CDR3 has 17 residues. J gave up 2 bases and V 5 bases, and 8 bases lay outside the gene matches. CDR1 MNHEY and CDR2 SVGEGT come from the germline V gene. The CDR3 DNA is TGTGCCAGCAGTCACGCCAGACTAGCGGGAGACACAGATACGCAGTATTTT. This sequence encodes CASSHARLAGDTDTQYF.